The 12 T cell receptor beta chains presented below share a single source sample, sequenced in a study of beta chain features in type 1 diabetes. General study points: Patients with Type 1 diabetes showed moderately but significantly shorter TCRB CDR3s in all four CD4+ subsets.

The study reverse transcribed the entire isolated RNA, so it sequenced expressed TCRB transcripts. Clones were read by immunoSEQ multiplex PCR, and TCRdb kept only the in-frame ones, dropping some. The data hold around 45,000 clones, with just under 45% observed a single time. These receptors' targets are unknown. The specimen was stem cell memory CD4+ T cells from blood. The receptor set was obtained from a man younger than 40 with type 1 diabetes.

J is TRBJ2-7 and V is TRBV28, with TRBD1 as a possible D gene (7 bases). The germline gives CDR1 MDHEN, CDR2 SYDVKM. The CDR3 covers 14 residues. Trimming removed 2 bases from V and 6 bases from J, with 14 bases in between. The CDR3 DNA is TGTGCCAGCAGTTTAGGGACAGCGGGCTCCGAGCAGTACTTC. Its protein is CASSLGTAGSEQYF.

This sequence joins TRBV6-1 and TRBJ1-1; a possible D gene is TRBD1 (6 bases). Germline-derived CDR1 and CDR2 are MNHNS and SASEGT. The length of the CDR3 is 13 residues. The ends were cut back, 0 bases at V and 7 bases at J, with 9 bases in the middle. Here the CDR3 DNA reads TGTGCCAGCAGTGAAGCATGGGGGCTTGAAGCTTTCTTT. It translates to CASSEAWGLEAFF.

The chain couples TRBV5-1 to TRBJ1-2; 10 bases agree with TRBD1. The germline CDR1 and CDR2 sequences are SGHRS and YFSETQ. The V gene end was trimmed by 4 bases and the J gene end by 8 bases; junction bases not matched to a gene: 11. There are 15 residues in the CDR3. CDR3 sequence: CASSPGTGALYGYTF. For the CDR3, the DNA is TGCGCCAGCAGCCCCGGGACAGGGGCCCTTTACGGCTACACCTTC.

The rearrangement links TRBV7-8 to TRBJ2-7; 15 nucleotides match TRBD2. This CDR3 is built from 21 residues. V lost 3 bases to trimming and J lost 0 bases; unmatched junction nucleotides: 15. The germline CDR1 and CDR2 sequences are SGHVS and FQNEAQ. CDR3 sequence: CASSFSSVGLAGGLSSYEQYF. The CDR3 DNA reads TGTGCCAGCAGCTTCTCCAGCGTGGGACTAGCGGGAGGATTGAGCTCCTACGAGCAGTACTTC.

The chain recombines TRBV2 with TRBJ1-2; 7 nucleotides match TRBD1. CDR3 length: 13 residues. Trimming took 7 bases from V and 7 from J; bases not matched to a gene: 9. Germline V gene lookup returns CDR1 SNHLY and CDR2 FYNNEI. The CDR3 coding sequence is TGTGCCAGCACGTACACAGGGGCCAGTGGCTACACCTTC. Protein product: CASTYTGASGYTF.

This clone was detected a few times. The rearrangement joins TRBV5-1 to TRBJ2-3, with TRBD2 matching 8 bases. V shed 0 bases, J shed 4 bases, and the junction held 4 bases outside the gene matches. The CDR3 spans 15 residues. Germline CDR1 is SGHRS and CDR2 is YFSETQ. CDR3 amino acids: CASSLAGAGADTQYF. DNA of the CDR3: TGCGCCAGCAGCTTGGCCGGAGCGGGAGCAGATACGCAGTATTTT.

The rearrangement uses TRBV6-6 and TRBJ2-5, with D possibly matching TRBD2 (6 bases). The germline V and J ends were trimmed by 6 bases and 12 bases, with 17 bases remaining between them. The CDR3 has 12 residues. CDR1 is MNHNY, CDR2 SVGAGI, per germline (reference sequence). The CDR3 loop reads CASRPPGTAEYF. The CDR3 coding sequence is TGTGCCAGCAGACCCCCCGGGACTGCCGAGTACTTC.

This clone was counted a few times. The chain employs TRBV20-1 and TRBJ1-2; unclear D gene. CDR3 length equals 10 residues. With 4 bases removed from V and 7 bases from J, the gap between germline ends came to 7 bases. Germline CDR1 reads DFQATT; CDR2 reads SNEGSKA (reference sequence). The DNA of the CDR3 is TGCAGTGCTACGCCCGGTGGCTACACCTTC. It translates to CSATPGGYTF.

The CDR3 region has the DNA TGTGCCAGCAGTCTCCTTCGACGGGAGGATACTGAAGCTTTCTTT. Protein: CASSLLRREDTEAFF. This chain uses TRBV6-6 with TRBJ1-1; D gene ambiguous. This CDR3 spans 15 amino acids. Trimming took 5 bases from V and 5 from J, leaving 18 bases between them. Looked up from germline, CDR1 is MNHNY and CDR2 is SVGAGI (reference sequence).

This clone was seen more than once but under ten times. The rearrangement joins TRBV7-9 to TRBJ2-5; TRBD2 matches at 10 bases. Germline lookup yields CDR1 SEHNR and CDR2 FQNEAQ (reference sequence). The V and J ends lost 1 base and 0 bases, in that order; junction bases with no gene match: 2. This CDR3 region has 16 residues. The DNA of the CDR3 is TGTGCCAGCAGCTTAGGAGCGGGAGGGAACCAAGAGACCCAGTACTTC. Its protein product is CASSLGAGGNQETQYF. The whole variable domain, filled in from reference TRBV7-9 and TRBJ2-5, reads DTGVSQNPRHKITKRGQNVTFRCDPISEHNRLYWYRQTLGQGPEFLTYFQNEAQLEKSRLLSDRFSAERPKGSFSTLEIQRTEQGDSAMYLCASSLGAGGNQETQYFGPGTRLLVL.

The V call is TRBV15, the J call TRBJ2-3, with unresolved D. V dropped 0 bases and J dropped 4 bases, with 11 bases sitting between them. Germline V CDR1 and CDR2: LNHNV, YYDKDF (reference sequence). The CDR3 covers 15 residues. The CDR3 region is CATSRDLGAADTQYF. The CDR3 DNA reads TGTGCCACCAGCAGAGATCTTGGTGCGGCAGATACGCAGTATTTT. The complete variable domain, with remaining parts taken from reference TRBV15 and TRBJ2-3, reads DAMVIQNPRYQVTQFGKPVTLSCSQTLNHNVMYWYQQKSSQAPKLLFHYYDKDFNNEADTPDNFQSRRPNTSFCFLDIRSPGLGDTAMYLCATSRDLGAADTQYFGPGTRLTVL.

This clone was picked up a small number of times. V and J are TRBV28 and TRBJ1-2, with D tentatively TRBD1 (5 bases). The CDR3 is 12 amino acids. V lost 7 bases and J lost 5, with 11 bases in between. The V gene's germline CDR1 is MDHEN and CDR2 SYDVKM. CDR3 sequence reads: CASTPGGYGYTF. The CDR3 region has the DNA TGTGCCAGCACCCCGGGGGGATATGGCTACACCTTC.